These 9 T cell receptor beta chains share one sample of origin, sequenced in a study of blood T cell repertoires in COVID-19. The method was immunoSEQ multiplex PCR; TCRdb's version includes in-frame clones alone and lacks a portion of them. The sample has 400,000 to 500,000 clones, around nine tenths seen once; the top ten hold about 1.4%. Sequenced input: PBMCs or T cells enriched from blood (not recorded which). These receptor sequences come from a woman aged 18-29 years who had been exposed to COVID-19.

CDR3 coding DNA: TGTGCCAGCAGCTTAAGGGACAGGGACACAGATACGCAGTATTTT. Translating it yields CASSLRDRDTDTQYF. The chain uses TRBV5-4 and TRBJ2-3; TRBD1 matches 9 bases. From germline, CDR1 is SGHNT and CDR2 YYREEE (reference sequence). This CDR3 region has 15 residues. V gave up 2 bases and J gave up 2 bases; unmatched junction bases: 3.

The chain couples TRBV20-1 to TRBJ2-3; no firm D call. The V gene's germline CDR1 is DFQATT and CDR2 SNEGSKA (reference sequence). This CDR3 has 11 residues. The ends were cut back, 4 bases at V and 7 bases at J, with 9 bases in the middle. The CDR3 nucleotides read TGCAGTGCTACCGATCAGTATACGCAGTATTTT. It translates to CSATDQYTQYF.

The chain combines TRBV28 with TRBJ1-1; D gene ambiguous. The CDR3 covers 13 residues. Germline V gene sequence: CDR1 MDHEN, CDR2 SYDVKM. Trimming removed 7 bases at V and 5 bases at J, with 14 bases between. The CDR3 protein is CASTANRRTEAFF. CDR3 DNA sequence: TGTGCCAGCACGGCGAATCGGAGAACTGAAGCTTTCTTT. The full variable domain, in which reference TRBV28 and TRBJ1-1 provide the parts outside the CDR3, is DVKVTQSSRYLVKRTGEKVFLECVQDMDHENMFWYRQDPGLGLRLIYFSYDVKMKEKGDIPEGYSVSREKKERFSLILESASTNQTSMYLCASTANRRTEAFFGQGTRLTVV.

Comment on this clone: This CDR3 is missing its conserved last phenylalanine or tryptophan, likely due to a read error. No DNA is shown, since the ends of the CDR3 on it are uncertain; the CDR3 is the one TCRdb lists. This chain links TRBV3-1 (or the pseudogene TRBV3-2) with TRBJ1-1; the listed D gene, TRBD1, was not tested against the DNA. The germline V gene has CDR1 LGHDT and CDR2 YNNKEL (reference sequence). The CDR3 sequence runs 18 residues, both termini included. The CDR3: CASSQETSGTQGIGPEGL.

The V and J genes are TRBV9 and TRBJ2-3, with 12 positions matching TRBD2. The CDR3 extends over 19 amino acids. Germline trimming cut 3 bases from V and 0 bases from J; bases unmatched to any gene: 11. The germline gives CDR1 SGDLS, CDR2 YYNGEE. This chain's CDR3 is CASSAILGLAGSSTDTQYF. The CDR3 nucleotides are TGTGCCAGCAGCGCGATATTGGGACTAGCGGGCTCTAGCACAGATACGCAGTATTTT.

This clone occurred once. V usage is TRBV2 and J usage is TRBJ2-7, with D maybe TRBD2 (5 bases). Trimming took off 10 bases at V and 3 bases at J, with 16 bases between the two ends. This CDR3 contains 13 residues. CDR1 SNHLY and CDR2 FYNNEI come from the germline V gene. CDR3 residues: CANRLEGIYEQYF. CDR3 nucleotides: TGTGCCAACCGACTCGAGGGTATCTACGAGCAGTACTTC.

The chain has TRBV7-8 and TRBJ1-6; unclear D gene. V lost 4 bases to trimming and J lost 6 bases, with 13 bases between them. CDR1 is SGHVS and CDR2 is FQNEAQ in the germline V gene. There are 15 residues in the CDR3. CDR3 loop: CASSSPVEFNSPLHF. CDR3 nucleotides: TGTGCCAGCAGCTCGCCGGTAGAGTTTAATTCACCCCTCCACTTT.

This clone occurred a few times. The chain employs TRBV28 and TRBJ1-3; D is ambiguous. This CDR3 region has 15 residues. Trimming stripped 1 base from V and 4 bases from J, with 11 bases between. Germline V CDR1 and CDR2: MDHEN, SYDVKM. The CDR3 loop reads CASSLSIVQGNTIYF. CDR3 nucleotide sequence: TGTGCCAGCAGTTTATCCATAGTACAGGGAAACACCATATATTTT.

The chain employs TRBV3-1 (or the pseudogene TRBV3-2) and TRBJ2-3; D may be TRBD1 (6 bases). The CDR3 contains 17 residues. The V and J ends lost 0 bases and 2 bases respectively, with 15 bases between them. CDR1 and CDR2 (germline): LGHDT, YNNKEL (reference sequence). CDR3 coding DNA: TGTGCCAGCAGCCAAGACTCGAACAGGGAGATCACAGATACGCAGTATTTT. Amino acids: CASSQDSNREITDTQYF.